Included here is one TCR beta chain sequence, with context. Its antigen is not known. Template switching supplied a universal primer site; unique molecular identifiers were carried on the cDNA. TCRdb reprocessed the 5' RACE reads with MiXCR, giving one entry per CDR3 protein. The table lists some 790,000 distinct CDR3 sequences, about 20% of them singletons. Each donor was a healthy Caucasian. These data come from a study of identical twins. Regarding the study as a whole: Weaker excess sharing between twins was seen in beta out-of-frame sequences.

V shed 4 bases, J shed 0 bases, and the junction held 11 bases outside the gene matches. The V gene's germline CDR1 is SQVTM and CDR2 ANQGSEA. This CDR3 has 18 amino acids. This same sample was also part of a study on T cells expressing NK-cell markers. Per that paper: Dominant NKG2C+ clonotypes were found to form about 1.0-8% of CD8+ T cells in roughly 6 donors.

This TCR came from a woman under 30 in good health. Sequencing was performed on PBMCs. The V call is TRBV29-1, the J call TRBJ2-3, with 12 bases matching TRBD2. Here the CDR3 reads CSVVRWTSGASSTDTQYF. The CDR3 nucleotides are TGCAGCGTTGTCAGATGGACTAGCGGGGCCTCTAGCACAGATACGCAGTATTTT.